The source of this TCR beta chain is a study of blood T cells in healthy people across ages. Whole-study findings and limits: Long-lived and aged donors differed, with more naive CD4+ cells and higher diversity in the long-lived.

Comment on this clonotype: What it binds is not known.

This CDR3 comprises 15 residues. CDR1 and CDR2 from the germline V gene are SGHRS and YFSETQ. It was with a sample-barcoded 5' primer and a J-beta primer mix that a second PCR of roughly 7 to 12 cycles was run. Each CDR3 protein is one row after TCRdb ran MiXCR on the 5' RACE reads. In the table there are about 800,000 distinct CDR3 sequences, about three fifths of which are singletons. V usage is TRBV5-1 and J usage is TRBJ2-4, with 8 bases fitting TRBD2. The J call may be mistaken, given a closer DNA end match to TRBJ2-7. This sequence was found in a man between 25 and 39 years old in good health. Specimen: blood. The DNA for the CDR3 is TGCGCCAGCAGCTCGGGATCGGGAGGGTCCTACGAGCAGTACTTC. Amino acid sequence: CASSSGSGGSYEQYF.